This T cell receptor beta chain is drawn from a study of graft-versus-host responses after intestinal transplantation. Study-wide context: Each transplant was multivisceral, liver-intestinal, or isolated intestinal. Study-wide points: Investigators detected GvH clones in recipient marrow, with some emerging earlier in ileum or blood. Individuals who had graft-donor T cell macrochimerism had allografts that showed high graft-versus-host to host-versus-graft clonal ratios. Early post-transplant falls in HvG clones accompanied the peak levels of circulating GvH clones.

Worth noting for this clone: Antigen unknown.

The repertoire was sequenced with immunoSEQ multiplex PCR; TCRdb's copy has only in-frame clones and lacks some. The profile shows about 96,000 clones, 80% to 95% of them singletons. The CDR3 runs to 17 residues. V shed 3 bases and J 3 bases; nucleotides not matched to a gene: 8. The V gene's germline CDR1 is ENHRY and CDR2 SYGVKD. The sample in question was unstimulated CD4+ T cells sorted from spleen or lymph node cells, obtained before intestinal transplant. The chain combines TRBV10-3 with TRBJ1-6, with 7 bases fitting TRBD1. The receptor was derived from a human donor who received an intestinal transplant. As DNA, the CDR3 is TGTGCCATCAGTGACCACGACAGGGCCGTCTATAATTCACCCCTCCACTTT. Protein product: CAISDHDRAVYNSPLHF.